The sample holds a few counts of the clone carrying this TCR beta chain. The target antigen is unknown. This record belongs to a study of Graves' ophthalmopathy and Graves' hyperthyroidism. Whole-study findings and limits: Ophthalmopathy and stable hyperthyroidism were discriminated by a 13-signature model, with about 90% sensitivity and about 82% specificity.

Hyperthyroidism patients were newly diagnosed, under 2 months' duration, aged 18 to 65. Lactation, pregnancy, uncontrolled infections and other autoimmune diseases were all grounds for excluding patients. Establishment of the diagnosis relied upon clinical symptoms, serum thyroxine, TRAb, thyroid ultrasound and orbital computed tomography. This CDR3 contains 13 residues. Trimming stripped 6 bases from V and 4 bases from J, with 12 bases between. The V gene's germline CDR1 is SEHNR and CDR2 FQNEAQ (reference sequence). CDR3 regions of TCR beta were amplified from RNA transcripts. HTBI-primed RT-PCR formed the first round, and a multiplex PCR formed the second. One entry per CDR3 protein results from TCRdb running MiXCR on the multiplex PCR reads. The table shows 1 million to 1.3 million distinct CDR3 sequences, with less than 45% occurring only once.

The source is an adult man with Graves' hyperthyroidism. Sequencing input: peripheral blood or thyroid tissue (not recorded which). The rearrangement links TRBV7-9 to TRBJ2-5, with D possibly matching TRBD1 (5 bases). The CDR3 coding sequence is TGTGCCAGCAGTTTTGACAGCCGAGAGACCCAGTACTTC. It codes for CASSFDSRETQYF.